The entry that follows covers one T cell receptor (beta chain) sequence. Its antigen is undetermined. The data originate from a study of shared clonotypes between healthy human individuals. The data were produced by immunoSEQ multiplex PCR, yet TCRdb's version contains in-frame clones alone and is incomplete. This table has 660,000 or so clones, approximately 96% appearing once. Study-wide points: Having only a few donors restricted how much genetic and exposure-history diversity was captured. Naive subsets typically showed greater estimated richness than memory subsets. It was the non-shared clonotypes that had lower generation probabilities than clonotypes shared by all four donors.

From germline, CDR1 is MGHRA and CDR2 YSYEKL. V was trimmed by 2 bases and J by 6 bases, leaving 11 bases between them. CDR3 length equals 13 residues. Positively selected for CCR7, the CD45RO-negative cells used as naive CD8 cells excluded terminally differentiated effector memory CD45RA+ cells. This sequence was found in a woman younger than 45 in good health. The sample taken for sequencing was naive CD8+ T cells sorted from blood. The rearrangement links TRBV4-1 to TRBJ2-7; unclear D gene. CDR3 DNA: TGCGCCAGCAGCCAAAATCCCTCATCCGAGCAGTACTTC. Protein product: CASSQNPSSEQYF.